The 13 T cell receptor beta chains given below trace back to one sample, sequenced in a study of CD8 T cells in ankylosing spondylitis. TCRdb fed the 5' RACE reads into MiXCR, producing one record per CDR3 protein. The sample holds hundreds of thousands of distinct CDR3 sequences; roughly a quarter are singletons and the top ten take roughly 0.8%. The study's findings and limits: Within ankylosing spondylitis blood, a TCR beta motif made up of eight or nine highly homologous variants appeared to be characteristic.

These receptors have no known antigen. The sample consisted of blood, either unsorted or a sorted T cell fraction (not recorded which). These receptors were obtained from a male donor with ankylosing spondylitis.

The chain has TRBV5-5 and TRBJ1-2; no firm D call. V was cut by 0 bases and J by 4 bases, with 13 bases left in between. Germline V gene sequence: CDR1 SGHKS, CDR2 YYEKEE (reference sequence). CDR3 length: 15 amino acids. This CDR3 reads CASSLVLVLPYGYTF. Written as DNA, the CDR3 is TGTGCCAGCAGCTTGGTCTTAGTGTTGCCCTATGGCTACACCTTC.

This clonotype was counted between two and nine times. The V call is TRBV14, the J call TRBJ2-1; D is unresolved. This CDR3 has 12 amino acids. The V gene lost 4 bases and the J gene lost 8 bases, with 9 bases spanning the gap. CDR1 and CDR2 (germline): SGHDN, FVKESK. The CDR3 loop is CASSPGQHEQFF. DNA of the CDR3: TGTGCCAGCAGCCCCGGCCAACATGAGCAGTTCTTC.

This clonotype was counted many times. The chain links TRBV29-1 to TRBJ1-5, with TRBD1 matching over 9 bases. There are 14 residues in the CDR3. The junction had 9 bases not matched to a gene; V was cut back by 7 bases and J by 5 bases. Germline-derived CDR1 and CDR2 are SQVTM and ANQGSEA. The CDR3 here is CSARTGASDQPQHF. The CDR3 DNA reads TGCAGCGCCCGGACAGGGGCTTCTGATCAGCCCCAGCATTTT.

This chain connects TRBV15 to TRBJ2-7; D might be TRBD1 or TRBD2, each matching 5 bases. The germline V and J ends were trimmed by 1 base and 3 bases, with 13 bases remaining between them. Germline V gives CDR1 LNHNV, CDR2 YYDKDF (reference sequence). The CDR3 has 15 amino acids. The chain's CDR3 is CATSRGGASDYEQYF. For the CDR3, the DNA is TGTGCCACCAGCAGAGGAGGGGCCTCTGACTACGAGCAGTACTTC. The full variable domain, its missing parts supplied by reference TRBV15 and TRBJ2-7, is DAMVIQNPRYQVTQFGKPVTLSCSQTLNHNVMYWYQQKSSQAPKLLFHYYDKDFNNEADTPDNFQSRRPNTSFCFLDIRSPGLGDTAMYLCATSRGGASDYEQYFGPGTRLTVT.

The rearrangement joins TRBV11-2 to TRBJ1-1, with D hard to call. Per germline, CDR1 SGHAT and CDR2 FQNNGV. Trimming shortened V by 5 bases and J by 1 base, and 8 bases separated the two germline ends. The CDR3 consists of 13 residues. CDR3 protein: CASSKEGNTEAFF. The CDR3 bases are TGTGCCAGCAGCAAGGAGGGGAACACTGAAGCTTTCTTT.

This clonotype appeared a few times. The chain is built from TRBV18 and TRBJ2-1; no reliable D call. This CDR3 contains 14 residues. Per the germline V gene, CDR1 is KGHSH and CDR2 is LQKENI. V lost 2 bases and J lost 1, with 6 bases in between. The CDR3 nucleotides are TGTGCCAGCTCACCAACCGGGTCCTACAATGAGCAGTTCTTC. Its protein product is CASSPTGSYNEQFF.

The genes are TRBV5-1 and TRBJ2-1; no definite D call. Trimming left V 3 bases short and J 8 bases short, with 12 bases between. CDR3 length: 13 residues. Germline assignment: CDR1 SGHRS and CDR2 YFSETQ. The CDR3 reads CASSSLVNDEQFF. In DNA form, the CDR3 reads TGCGCCAGCAGCTCCCTAGTAAACGATGAGCAGTTCTTC.

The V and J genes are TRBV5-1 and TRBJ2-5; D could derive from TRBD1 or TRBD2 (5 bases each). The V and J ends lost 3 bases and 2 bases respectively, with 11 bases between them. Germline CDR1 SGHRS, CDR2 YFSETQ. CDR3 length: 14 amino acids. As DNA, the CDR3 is TGCGCCAGCAGCTCCGGGACCTGGCAAGAGACCCAGTACTTC. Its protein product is CASSSGTWQETQYF.

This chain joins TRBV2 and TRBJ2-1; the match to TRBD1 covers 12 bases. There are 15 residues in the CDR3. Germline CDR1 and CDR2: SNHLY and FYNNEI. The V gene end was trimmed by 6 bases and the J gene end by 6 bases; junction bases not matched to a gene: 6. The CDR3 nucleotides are TGTGCCAGCAGAGATGGGACAGGGGGCCTCAATGAGCAGTTCTTC. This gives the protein CASRDGTGGLNEQFF.

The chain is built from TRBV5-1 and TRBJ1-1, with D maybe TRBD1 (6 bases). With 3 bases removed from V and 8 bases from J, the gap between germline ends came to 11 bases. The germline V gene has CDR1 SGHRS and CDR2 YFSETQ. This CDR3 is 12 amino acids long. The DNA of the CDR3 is TGCGCCAGCAGCTATCACAGGGAAGAAGCTTTCTTT. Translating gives CASSYHREEAFF.

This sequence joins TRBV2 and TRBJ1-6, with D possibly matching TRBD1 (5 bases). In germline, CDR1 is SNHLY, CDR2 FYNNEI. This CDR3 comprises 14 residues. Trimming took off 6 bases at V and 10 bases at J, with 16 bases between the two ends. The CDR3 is CASSPGGEESPLHF. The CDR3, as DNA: TGTGCCAGCAGCCCGGGGGGGGAGGAATCACCCCTCCACTTT.

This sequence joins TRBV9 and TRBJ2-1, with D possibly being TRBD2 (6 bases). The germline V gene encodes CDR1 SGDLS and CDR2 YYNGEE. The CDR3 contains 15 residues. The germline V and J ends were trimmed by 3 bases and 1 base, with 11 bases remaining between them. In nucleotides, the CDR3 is TGTGCCAGCAGCGGAGGTAGCGGATCCTACAATGAGCAGTTCTTC. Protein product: CASSGGSGSYNEQFF.

This chain's CDR3 is CSARVGETLYQPQHF. The CDR3 DNA follows: TGCAGTGCTAGAGTAGGGGAGACACTCTATCAGCCCCAGCATTTT. This chain connects TRBV20-1 to TRBJ1-5; TRBD1 might be the D (5 bases). Germline lookup yields CDR1 DFQATT and CDR2 SNEGSKA (reference sequence). V dropped 1 base and J dropped 5 bases, with 15 bases sitting between them. The CDR3 is 15 amino acids.